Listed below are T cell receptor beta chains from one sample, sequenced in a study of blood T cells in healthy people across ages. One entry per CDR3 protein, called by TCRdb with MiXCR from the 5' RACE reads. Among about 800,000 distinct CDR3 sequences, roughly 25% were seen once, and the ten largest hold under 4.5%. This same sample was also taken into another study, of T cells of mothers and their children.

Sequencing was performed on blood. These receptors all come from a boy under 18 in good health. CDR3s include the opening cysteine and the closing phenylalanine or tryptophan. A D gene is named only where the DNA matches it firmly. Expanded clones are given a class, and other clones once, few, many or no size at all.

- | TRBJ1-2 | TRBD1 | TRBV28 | CASRIQGGSNYGYTF | TGTGCCAGCAGAATTCAAGGGGGCTCTAACTATGGCTACACCTTC
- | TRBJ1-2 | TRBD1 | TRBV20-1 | CSASPQGTYYGYTF | TGCAGTGCCAGCCCACAGGGGACCTACTATGGCTACACCTTC
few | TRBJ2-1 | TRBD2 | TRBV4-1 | CASSLRGGSSGDEQFF | TGCGCCAGCAGCCTACGTGGCGGGAGTTCGGGGGATGAGCAGTTCTTC
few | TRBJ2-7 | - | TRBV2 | CASSDLNEQYF | TGTGCCAGCAGCGATCTTAACGAGCAGTACTTC
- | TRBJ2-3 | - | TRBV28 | CASSPPGRLTQYF | TGTGCCAGCAGTCCCCCGGGCCGACTCACGCAGTATTTT
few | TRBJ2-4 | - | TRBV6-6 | CASSSPTAAKNIQYF | TGTGCCAGCAGTTCTCCAACTGCAGCCAAAAACATTCAGTACTTC
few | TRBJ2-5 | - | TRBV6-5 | CASNTGAQETQYF | TGTGCCAGCAACACAGGAGCTCAAGAGACCCAGTACTTC
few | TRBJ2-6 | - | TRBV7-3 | CASSLLPRGPSSGANVLTF | TGTGCCAGCAGCTTACTTCCCAGGGGCCCGAGCTCTGGGGCCAACGTCCTGACTTTC
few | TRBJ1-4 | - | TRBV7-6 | CASRGPTRGKLFF | TGTGCCAGCAGGGGACCTACGAGAGGAAAACTGTTTTTT
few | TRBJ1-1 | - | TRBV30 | CAWSVGLNTEAFF | TGTGCCTGGTCGGTGGGACTGAACACTGAAGCTTTCTTT
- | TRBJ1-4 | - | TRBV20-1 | CSAKHATNEKLFF | TGCAGTGCTAAACATGCAACTAATGAAAAACTGTTTTTT
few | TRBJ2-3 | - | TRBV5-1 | CASRMGRWGTTDTQYF | TGCGCCAGCAGGATGGGCCGGTGGGGAACCACAGATACGCAGTATTTT
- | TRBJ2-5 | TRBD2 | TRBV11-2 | CASSTGLVETQYF | TGTGCCAGCAGCACGGGACTAGTGGAGACCCAGTACTTC
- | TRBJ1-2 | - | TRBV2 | CASRVNSDLNYGYTF | TGTGCCAGCAGAGTCAACAGCGACCTTAACTATGGCTACACCTTC
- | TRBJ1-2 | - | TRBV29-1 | CSVSGTYGYTF | TGCAGCGTTTCTGGGACCTATGGCTACACCTTC
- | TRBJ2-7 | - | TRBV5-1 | CASSLEGAGYEQYF | TGCGCCAGCAGCTTGGAAGGGGCGGGTTACGAGCAGTACTTC
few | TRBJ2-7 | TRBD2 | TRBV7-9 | CASSLASGRNYEQYF | TGTGCCAGCAGCTTAGCTAGCGGGAGAAATTACGAGCAGTACTTC
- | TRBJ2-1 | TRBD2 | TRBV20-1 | CSARSFERGDREQFF | TGCAGTGCTAGGTCGTTCGAGCGGGGAGATCGGGAGCAGTTCTTC
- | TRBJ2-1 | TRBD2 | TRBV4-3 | CASSPTSGSIYNEQFF | TGCGCCAGCAGCCCGACTAGCGGGAGCATTTACAATGAGCAGTTCTTC
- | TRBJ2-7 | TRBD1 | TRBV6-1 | CASSVREGARYEQYF | TGTGCCAGCAGTGTCCGAGAGGGGGCTCGGTACGAGCAGTACTTC
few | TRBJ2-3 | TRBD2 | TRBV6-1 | CASSELAGGRDTQYF | TGTGCCAGCAGTGAACTAGCGGGGGGCCGGGATACGCAGTATTTT
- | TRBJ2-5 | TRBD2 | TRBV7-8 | CASSARGVEEETQYF | TGTGCCAGCAGCGCGCGGGGGGTTGAAGAAGAGACCCAGTACTTC
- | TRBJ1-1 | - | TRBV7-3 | CASSLTFQGEAFF | TGTGCCAGCAGCTTAACGTTTCAGGGGGAAGCTTTCTTT
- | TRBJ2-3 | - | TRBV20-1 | CSARDRGWDISTDTQYF | TGCAGTGCTAGAGATCGGGGGTGGGACATCAGCACAGATACGCAGTATTTT
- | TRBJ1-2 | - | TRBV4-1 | CASSRTSTSSYTF | TGCGCCAGCAGCCGGACGTCTACTAGTAGCTACACCTTC
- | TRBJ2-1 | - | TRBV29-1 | CSVEGGFNEQFF | TGCAGCGTTGAAGGGGGGTTCAATGAGCAGTTCTTC
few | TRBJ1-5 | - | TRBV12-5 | CASGRYRVSNQPQHF | TGTGCTAGTGGTCGATACAGGGTTAGCAATCAGCCCCAGCATTTT
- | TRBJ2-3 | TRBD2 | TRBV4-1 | CASSQDFLAGGLGTDTQYF | TGCGCCAGCAGCCAAGATTTCCTAGCGGGGGGGCTCGGCACAGATACGCAGTATTTT
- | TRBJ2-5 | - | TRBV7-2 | CASSQWTVPGQYF | TGTGCCAGCAGCCAGTGGACAGTCCCAGGGCAGTACTTC
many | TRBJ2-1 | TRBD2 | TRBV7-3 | CASSLTSGGYNEQFF | TGTGCCAGCAGCTTGACTAGCGGGGGCTACAATGAGCAGTTCTTC
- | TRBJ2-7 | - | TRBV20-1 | CSAREGGRVPEQYF | TGCAGTGCTAGAGAGGGGGGCAGGGTCCCCGAGCAGTACTTC
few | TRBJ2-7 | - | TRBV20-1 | CSVWRDPLGEQYF | TGCAGTGTATGGAGGGACCCTCTAGGCGAGCAGTACTTC
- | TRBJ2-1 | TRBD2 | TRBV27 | CASSFASGGYNEQFF | TGTGCCAGCAGTTTCGCTAGCGGGGGCTACAATGAGCAGTTCTTC
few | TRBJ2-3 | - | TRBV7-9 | CASSPSAITDTQYF | TGTGCCAGCAGCCCATCGGCAATCACAGATACGCAGTATTTT
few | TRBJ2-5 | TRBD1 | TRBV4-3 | CASSRGTGAPEAQYF | TGCGCCAGCAGCCGAGGGACAGGGGCCCCCGAGGCGCAGTACTTC
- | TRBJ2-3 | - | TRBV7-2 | CASREDLLSTDTQYF | TGTGCCAGCAGAGAGGACCTGCTATCAACAGATACGCAGTATTTT
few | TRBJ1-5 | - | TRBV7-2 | CASSSGLREDQPQHF | TGTGCCAGCAGCTCCGGCCTCCGGGAGGATCAGCCCCAGCATTTT
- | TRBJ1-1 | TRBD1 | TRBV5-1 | CASSLRQGGLAGGTEAFF | TGCGCCAGCAGCTTGAGGCAGGGGGGTCTGGCAGGAGGCACTGAAGCTTTCTTT